This T cell receptor (beta chain) was obtained from a study of blood T cell repertoires in COVID-19. Looking at the study overall: COVID-19 samples collected from the United States, Italy and Spain covered acute and convalescent phases. The analysed material was cDNA or gDNA that came from T cells, B-cell-depleted T cells, or PBMCs.

Original analysis: Reference gene primer amplification gave nucleated cell count estimates. Assay used: immunoSEQ multiplex PCR; TCRdb lists only in-frame clones, some missing. For V, J and clone size, that table is used; D and trimming come from the DNA. The repertoire holds 130,000 or so clones, with over 80% as singletons. This clone appeared a single time. The germline gives CDR1 MNHEY, CDR2 SMNVEV (reference sequence). This CDR3 has 15 residues. Trimming took off 0 bases at V and 6 bases at J, with 15 bases between the two ends. This rearrangement joins TRBV27 to TRBJ2-7; D not certain. Material for sequencing was peripheral blood. The clonotype comes from a man in his 60s with active or convalescent COVID-19. CDR3 protein: CASSLSSTLASEQYF. CDR3 nucleotides: TGTGCCAGCAGTTTATCGTCGACTCTTGCCAGCGAGCAGTACTTC.